These T cell receptor beta chains were read from a single sample in a study of glioma-infiltrating T cells after dendritic cell vaccination. TCRdb's table, derived via immunoSEQ multiplex PCR, lists solely in-frame clones and lacks some. Found here are tens of thousands of clones, roughly 84% of them singletons; the top ten hold around 2.4%. Sample: blood, taken after dendritic cell vaccination. The receptors here all came from a human donor with glioblastoma. Each CDR3 is given with its conserved first and last residue. The order of the fields is CDR3 protein, CDR3 DNA, V gene, J gene, clone size, D gene. The D gene is left open where the match is weak. Expanded clones are given a class, and other clones once, few, many or no size at all.

CDR3: CVTAAPNQPQHF
DNA: TGTGTCACTGCAGCGCCCAATCAGCCCCAGCATTTT
V: TRBV6-6
J: TRBJ1-5
size: few
D: NA

CDR3: CASTSGERGGLNEQFF
DNA: TGTGCCAGCACCTCCGGAGAGCGGGGGGGCCTCAATGAGCAGTTCTTC
V: TRBV5-4
J: TRBJ2-1
size: NA
D: TRBD2

CDR3: CASSLESGNDEAFF
DNA: TGCGCCAGCAGCTTGGAGTCGGGGAATGATGAAGCTTTCTTT
V: TRBV5-1
J: TRBJ1-1
size: NA
D: NA

CDR3: CASSFPGTGGDTQYF
DNA: TGTGCCAGCAGCTTCCCCGGGACAGGGGGTGATACGCAGTATTTT
V: TRBV5-4
J: TRBJ2-3
size: NA
D: TRBD1

CDR3: CASSLATSPDQPQHF
DNA: TGTGCCAGCAGCTTAGCGACTTCCCCCGATCAGCCCCAGCATTTT
V: TRBV7-9
J: TRBJ1-5
size: NA
D: NA

CDR3: CASTLGGSTDTQYF
DNA: TGTGCCAGTACTTTGGGAGGAAGCACAGATACGCAGTATTTT
V: TRBV19
J: TRBJ2-3
size: NA
D: NA

CDR3: CASSSDGVNEQFF
DNA: TGTGCCAGCAGCTCTGACGGGGTCAATGAGCAGTTCTTC
V: TRBV7-3
J: TRBJ2-1
size: NA
D: NA

CDR3: CASSDDTQVGTEAFF
DNA: TGTGCCAGCAGTGATGACACACAGGTTGGCACTGAAGCTTTCTTT
V: TRBV2
J: TRBJ1-1
size: few
D: NA

CDR3: CAISPGTVNTEAFF
DNA: TGTGCCATCAGCCCCGGGACAGTGAACACTGAAGCTTTCTTT
V: TRBV10-3
J: TRBJ1-1
size: NA
D: TRBD1

CDR3: CASRGPATNEKLFF
DNA: TGCGCCAGCAGGGGGCCGGCAACTAATGAAAAACTGTTTTTT
V: TRBV4-1
J: TRBJ1-4
size: NA
D: NA

CDR3: CASSKLISGDPVETQYF
DNA: TGTGCCAGCAGCAAACTCATTAGCGGGGACCCGGTGGAGACCCAGTACTTC
V: TRBV7-2
J: TRBJ2-5
size: NA
D: TRBD2

CDR3: CASGGSRDRGYEQYF
DNA: TGTGCCAGCGGGGGTTCCCGGGACAGGGGCTACGAGCAGTACTTC
V: TRBV2
J: TRBJ2-7
size: NA
D: TRBD1

CDR3: CASSFGSSTDTQYF
DNA: TGTGCCAGCAGCTTCGGTTCTAGCACAGATACGCAGTATTTT
V: TRBV5-4
J: TRBJ2-3
size: NA
D: NA

CDR3: CAISEAGDLDTQYF
DNA: TGTGCCATCAGTGAAGCGGGGGACCTAGATACGCAGTATTTT
V: TRBV10-3
J: TRBJ2-3
size: NA
D: TRBD2

CDR3: CASSKQGTYNEQFF
DNA: TGTGCCAGCAGTAAACAGGGGACGTACAATGAGCAGTTCTTC
V: TRBV6-1
J: TRBJ2-1
size: NA
D: TRBD1

CDR3: CASSLLNRGDGNYGYTF
DNA: TGCGCCAGCAGCCTACTCAACAGGGGGGACGGTAACTATGGCTACACCTTC
V: TRBV4-1
J: TRBJ1-2
size: NA
D: TRBD1

CDR3: CASSMGGLAGSYNEQFF
DNA: TGTGCCAGCAGCATGGGGGGACTAGCGGGCTCCTACAATGAGCAGTTCTTC
V: TRBV5-6
J: TRBJ2-1
size: NA
D: TRBD2

CDR3: CASSLGLGDTGELFF
DNA: TGTGCCAGCAGCTTGGGACTAGGGGACACCGGGGAGCTGTTTTTT
V: TRBV5-4
J: TRBJ2-2
size: NA
D: NA

CDR3: CASSGGTALSSTDTQYF
DNA: TGTGCCAGCAGCGGGGGGACAGCCCTTTCTAGCACAGATACGCAGTATTTT
V: TRBV5-4
J: TRBJ2-3
size: NA
D: NA

CDR3: CASSLEPGLTETQYF
DNA: TGCGCCAGCAGCTTGGAACCCGGGTTAACAGAGACCCAGTACTTC
V: TRBV5-1
J: TRBJ2-5
size: NA
D: NA

CDR3: CASSAIGTPAGETQYF
DNA: TGTGCCAGCAGCGCTATCGGGACTCCGGCGGGTGAGACCCAGTACTTC
V: TRBV9
J: TRBJ2-5
size: NA
D: NA

CDR3: CASSPQGTIRGTGELFF
DNA: TGTGCCAGCAGCCCCCAGGGGACAATTCGCGGCACCGGGGAGCTGTTTTTT
V: TRBV5-6
J: TRBJ2-2
size: NA
D: NA

CDR3: CSVDQGLPDTQYF
DNA: TGCAGCGTTGATCAGGGTTTGCCAGATACGCAGTATTTT
V: TRBV29-1
J: TRBJ2-3
size: NA
D: NA

CDR3: CASSPAGTGDTGELFF
DNA: TGCGCCAGCAGCCCGGCAGGGACAGGGGACACCGGGGAGCTGTTTTTT
V: TRBV5-1
J: TRBJ2-2
size: NA
D: TRBD1

CDR3: CASSSPAGRSTEAFF
DNA: TGTGCCAGCAGTTCTCCAGCGGGGCGAAGCACTGAAGCTTTCTTT
V: TRBV28
J: TRBJ1-1
size: NA
D: NA

CDR3: CASSLTFGDTQYF
DNA: TGTGCCAGCAGCTTAACTTTCGGAGATACGCAGTATTTT
V: TRBV7-3
J: TRBJ2-3
size: NA
D: NA

CDR3: CSADRGKRNTEAFF
DNA: TGCAGCGCCGACAGGGGGAAGAGGAACACTGAAGCTTTCTTT
V: TRBV29-1
J: TRBJ1-1
size: NA
D: TRBD1

CDR3: CASSESPGRNEQYF
DNA: TGCGCCAGCAGTGAGTCTCCAGGGCGGAACGAGCAGTACTTC
V: TRBV10-1
J: TRBJ2-7
size: NA
D: NA

CDR3: CASSEEANYGYTF
DNA: TGTGCCAGCAGCGAGGAAGCTAACTATGGTTACACCTTC
V: TRBV7-3
J: TRBJ1-2
size: NA
D: NA